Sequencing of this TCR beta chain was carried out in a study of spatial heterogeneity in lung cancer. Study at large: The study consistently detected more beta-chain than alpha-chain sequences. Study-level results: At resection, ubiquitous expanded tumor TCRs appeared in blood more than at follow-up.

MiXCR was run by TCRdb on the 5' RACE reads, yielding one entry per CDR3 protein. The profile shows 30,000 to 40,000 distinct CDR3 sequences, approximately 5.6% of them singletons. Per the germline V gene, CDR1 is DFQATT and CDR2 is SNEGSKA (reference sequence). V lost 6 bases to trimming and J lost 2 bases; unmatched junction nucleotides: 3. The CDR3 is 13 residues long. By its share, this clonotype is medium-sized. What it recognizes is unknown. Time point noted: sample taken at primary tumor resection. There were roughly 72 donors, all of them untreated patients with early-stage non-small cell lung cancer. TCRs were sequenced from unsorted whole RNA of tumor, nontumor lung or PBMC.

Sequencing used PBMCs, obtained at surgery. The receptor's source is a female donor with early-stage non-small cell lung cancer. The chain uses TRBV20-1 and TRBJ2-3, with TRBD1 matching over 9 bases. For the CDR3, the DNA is TGCAGTGCCCGGACAGGGGTCACAGATACGCAGTATTTT. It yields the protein CSARTGVTDTQYF.